The 15 T cell receptor beta chains listed next were all sequenced from one sample in a study of shared clonotypes between healthy human individuals. Assay used: immunoSEQ multiplex PCR; TCRdb lists only in-frame clones, some missing. The sample lists some 1.4 million clones, roughly 97% occurring once. The specimen was naive CD4+ T cells sorted from blood. Subset of the sample: CD45RA+ positively selected. The receptor set was obtained from a man between 25 and 39 years old in good health.

The genes are TRBV4-1 and TRBJ1-2; TRBD1 matches at 7 bases. J gave up 6 bases and V 3 bases, and 10 bases lay outside the gene matches. Germline CDR1 is MGHRA and CDR2 is YSYEKL. The CDR3 has 15 residues. The CDR3, as DNA: TGCGCCAGCAGCCAGGTGGGGAGCAGGGGGAATGGCTACACCTTC. Protein product: CASSQVGSRGNGYTF.

J is TRBJ1-1 and V is TRBV5-1, with D unresolved. The CDR3 covers 16 residues. CDR1 SGHRS and CDR2 YFSETQ come from the germline V gene. The germline V and J ends were trimmed by 3 bases and 1 base, with 16 bases remaining between them. CDR3: CASSSEPIPTNTEAFF. Written as DNA, the CDR3 is TGCGCCAGCAGCTCTGAGCCTATCCCAACGAACACTGAAGCTTTCTTT.

This chain links TRBV5-5 with TRBJ2-1; 7 nucleotides agree with TRBD2. With 4 bases clipped from V and 2 bases from J, the junction kept 6 bases outside the gene matches. The CDR3 is made up of 15 amino acids. Germline lookup yields CDR1 SGHKS and CDR2 YYEKEE (reference sequence). As DNA, the CDR3 is TGTGCCAGCAGCAGTCCGGGAGGTCCCTACAATGAGCAGTTCTTC. Protein sequence: CASSSPGGPYNEQFF.

CDR3 DNA: TGTGCCAGCACTTGGGAGCTAGCCAAAAACATTCAGTACTTC. It codes for CASTWELAKNIQYF. This chain uses TRBV28 with TRBJ2-4; tentatively, D is TRBD2 (5 bases). The CDR3 length is 14 residues. The germline gives CDR1 MDHEN, CDR2 SYDVKM. The V end was cut by 7 bases, the J end by 0 bases, with 10 bases between.

The V call is TRBV11-2, the J call TRBJ1-3; D ambiguous. V lost 3 bases and J 0 bases, leaving 9 bases between the germline ends. This CDR3 is built from 15 residues. The germline V gene has CDR1 SGHAT and CDR2 FQNNGV. As DNA, the CDR3 is TGTGCCAGCAGCTTCCTCGGCGGCTCTGGAAACACCATATATTTT. Amino acids: CASSFLGGSGNTIYF.

The chain links TRBV7-3 to TRBJ2-2, with D maybe TRBD1 (6 bases). Germline V gives CDR1 SGHTA, CDR2 FQGTGA. There are 15 residues in the CDR3. Trimming cost V 1 base and J 5 bases, with 11 bases left between them. The CDR3 region is CASSLMGAQTGELFF. CDR3 DNA sequence: TGTGCCAGCAGCTTAATGGGGGCGCAGACCGGGGAGCTGTTTTTT.

The table lists this clone with a count of one. The rearrangement uses TRBV18 and TRBJ1-2, with D uncertain. Germline V gene data show CDR1 as KGHSH and CDR2 as LQKENI. Trimming left V 1 base short and J 7 bases short, with 16 bases between. The CDR3 covers 15 residues. The CDR3 sequence: CASSPLARDGGGYTF. For the CDR3, the DNA is TGTGCCAGCTCACCACTGGCCCGAGACGGAGGTGGCTACACCTTC.

The rearrangement uses TRBV6-9 and TRBJ2-1; 7 bases fit TRBD1. Germline V gene lookup returns CDR1 MNHGY and CDR2 SVAAGI. This CDR3 comprises 14 residues. After removal of 6 bases from V and 10 bases from J, the junction contained 12 bases not matched to a gene. The CDR3 region is CASSPQTGDLEQFF. CDR3 coding DNA: TGTGCCAGCAGCCCGCAAACAGGGGACCTCGAGCAGTTCTTC.

Here the CDR3 DNA reads TGTGCCAGCAGCTTGTTTGTCAAAAACACTGAAGCTTTCTTT. Amino acids: CASSLFVKNTEAFF. This sequence joins TRBV5-5 and TRBJ1-1; no firm D call. V dropped 1 base and J dropped 2 bases, with 9 bases sitting between them. Germline values: CDR1 SGHKS, CDR2 YYEKEE (reference sequence). The CDR3 extends over 14 amino acids.

The J gene is TRBJ2-7, the V gene TRBV7-2; the D gene is possibly TRBD1 (6 bases). The CDR3 is 15 amino acids. V dropped 1 base and J dropped 2 bases, with 12 bases sitting between them. Looked up from germline, CDR1 is SGHTA and CDR2 is FQGNSA. The CDR3 DNA reads TGTGCCAGCAGCTTAGTTGCAGGGGCACCCTACGAGCAGTACTTC. Its translation is CASSLVAGAPYEQYF.

The V call is TRBV11-2, the J call TRBJ2-7, with 9 positions matching TRBD1. Germline V gene lookup returns CDR1 SGHAT and CDR2 FQNNGV. J gave up 4 bases and V 5 bases, and 9 bases lay outside the gene matches. The CDR3 is 15 residues long. The CDR3 DNA reads as TGTGCCAGCAGCCAGCTGGGACAGGGACATTACGAGCAGTACTTC. This gives the protein CASSQLGQGHYEQYF.

This chain connects TRBV5-6 to TRBJ2-2, with 9 bases matching TRBD2. Germline V gene data show CDR1 as SGHDT and CDR2 as YYEEEE. The trim removed 6 bases at V and 4 bases at J, leaving 10 bases unmatched. The CDR3 consists of 16 residues. CDR3 DNA: TGTGCCAGCAATAGCCTGCGACTAGCGGTCACCGGGGAGCTGTTTTTT. Translated, it gives CASNSLRLAVTGELFF.

This sequence joins TRBV5-4 and TRBJ1-2; D is ambiguous. V was shortened by 4 bases and J by 3 bases, with 13 bases between the two germline ends. The CDR3 covers 14 residues. Looked up from germline, CDR1 is SGHNT and CDR2 is YYREEE (reference sequence). CDR3 nucleotides: TGTGCCAGCAGCCCCCTCGGCCGCGACTATGGCTACACCTTC. It encodes CASSPLGRDYGYTF.

V usage is TRBV7-2 and J usage is TRBJ2-1, with 8 bases aligning to TRBD2. This CDR3 has 17 amino acids. Unmatched junction bases numbered 8, after V lost 1 base and J lost 3 bases. The germline V gene encodes CDR1 SGHTA and CDR2 FQGNSA. The CDR3: CASSLDVIAGNYNEQFF. The CDR3, as DNA: TGTGCCAGCAGCTTAGATGTGATAGCGGGAAACTACAATGAGCAGTTCTTC.

Regarding this clone: An end of the junction does not agree with germline; a read error may underlie this. Other DNA sequences of this sample code for an identical CDR3. The V gene is TRBV6-5, the J gene TRBJ2-7; TRBD2 might be the D (6 bases). The CDR3 is made up of 15 amino acids. CDR1 MNHEY and CDR2 SVGAGI come from the germline V gene. The CDR3 sequence: CASSPEGRRAYEQYF. In nucleotides, the CDR3 is TGTGCCAGCAGTCCGGAAGGCCGGAGGGCCTACGAACAGTACTTC.